The text below deals with one T cell receptor (beta chain). Its antigen remains unidentified. The PCR made use of 60 Vbeta and 13 Jbeta primers. The table came from immunoSEQ multiplex PCR; TCRdb's copy has only in-frame clones and leaves some out. The sample consists of hundreds of thousands of clones, roughly 90% of them appearing once. The sample is drawn from a study of cytomegalovirus exposure and HLA in healthy donors. Overall study results and limits: A few chains tied to CMV proved CMV antigen-specific in vitro. With DRB1 most and HLA-C fewest, TCR association rates differed between HLA loci in a later analysis. The classifier was said to identify cytomegalovirus status with high specificity and sensitivity.

Trimming took 4 bases from V and 1 from J, leaving 15 bases between them. Germline V gene data show CDR1 as SGHRS and CDR2 as YFSETQ. The CDR3 totals 15 residues. Sequencing was done on a sample of PBMCs. This clonotype was obtained from a woman aged 18 to 35 in good health and CMV-seronegative. The chain couples TRBV5-1 to TRBJ2-7; perhaps TRBD2 as D (6 bases). The CDR3 here is CASSLVEGGSYEQYF. In nucleotides, the CDR3 is TGCGCCAGCAGCCTGGTGGAGGGAGGATCCTACGAGCAGTACTTC.